This TCR beta chain derives from a study of shared clonotypes between healthy human individuals (dated by TCRdb to the early 2020s). About the study as a whole: The cohort comprised a couple of women and a few men aged 18 to 49 years. Per donor, three plates each were used for CD4 naive and CD4 memory, two for CD8 naive, and one for CD8 memory. To estimate repertoire size and how much clonotype sharing occurs between individuals, the study deeply sequenced the blood TCR repertoires of roughly 5 healthy adults. Different laboratories and diverse techniques were used to prepare libraries and sequence TCR repertoires, to increase sequencing depth and limit assay-specific biases. Leukapheresis yielded between about 0.9 and 9 billion PBMCs per donor.

Using the deep immunoSEQ assay, TCR CDR3 regions were amplified from genomic DNA by multiplex PCR. For each cell subset, the extracted genomic DNA was distributed evenly across all wells of several immunoSEQ 96-well plates, and each plate served as one replicate. For sorted subsets, about 0.2 ug genomic DNA, equal to tens of thousands of T cell genomes, was loaded into each replicate PCR. The purified libraries were quantified using a Qubit 3.0 fluorometer, sized with a Bioanalyzer 2100, and then quantified again using the KAPA Library Quantification kit. Every immunoSEQ 96-well plate was sequenced on a dedicated single-read 150-cycle Illumina NextSeq 550 flow cell. The paper's data handling went like this. Because the immunoSEQ output held only junctional sequences and lacked quality scores, the filtering could not match the filtering applied to full-length reads. To assign V/J genes and CDR3, sequences were annotated against IMGT germline references using PyIR, a Python wrapper for IgBLAST v1.9. Reads were removed for weak V/J assignments (E-value above 1e-6), missing CDR3, stop codons, out-of-frame junctions, or ambiguous translated residues. A V3J clonotype was defined by an identical inferred V gene, J gene, and CDR3 amino acid sequence. Percentage overlap between repertoires was calculated by dividing the number of shared unique clonotypes by the size of the smaller repertoire. RTK rarefaction, the Chao1 estimator, and Recon v2.1 estimates of unobserved clonotypes were used to assess repertoire richness. OLGA was used to compute generation probabilities for all TCRbeta clonotypes that the gDNA method yielded from a few donors. Sourced from immuneACCESS, this table was stored by TCRdb with only in-frame sequences that have V and J called. A share of the clones is absent; for the studies checked, an unresolved V gene accounts for under half, and the remainder has no known explanation. The V and J calls and clone size are taken from that table; D and trimming were inferred from the DNA. The sample yields millions of clones; around 95% were counted once. The top ten clonotypes cover roughly 0.13% of the sample.

The donors were healthy, HIV-negative adults who had no recently reported acute infections or vaccinations. All donors were Caucasian adults living in Nashville, Tennessee, USA. CD4+ T cells were enriched through magnetic negative selection, after which naive cells were positively selected on CD45RA and the remaining negative fraction served as the memory subset. Blood was collected by leukapheresis, and PBMCs were isolated by Ficoll-Histopaque density gradient centrifugation and then cryopreserved in liquid nitrogen vapor phase. Analytical flow cytometry was used to check the purity and quantity of every magnetically sorted T cell population. Genomic DNA was isolated from each sorted fraction and quantified by UV absorbance on a Nanodrop 2000c. Measured from the cysteine to the phenylalanine, the CDR3 is 13 residues long. The retained sequence is limited to the CDR3, 39 bases, with the frame set at the first base. V gives up 2 bases and J gives up 1 base, and the segment between their germline ends measures 5 bases. The germline V gene gives CDR1 as SGHTA and CDR2 as FQGTGA.

Study-wide conclusions, independent of this receptor: Rarefaction of sorted-subset datasets indicated incomplete sequencing despite the large sequencing depth. The genetic and exposure-history diversity represented was limited by the small number of donors. Higher generation probabilities were observed for clonotypes shared by all four sorted-subset donors than for non-shared clonotypes. Larger estimated clonotype richness was generally found for naive subsets than for memory subsets. Pairwise subsampling indicated that sequencing depth was expected to affect the degree of clonotype sharing among donors. Approximately 5% of naive CD4, 3.5% of naive CD8, roughly 2.5% of memory CD4, and more than 0.35% of memory CD8 clonotypes were shared across several donors. Only blood was sampled, and tissue TCR repertoires likely differ from those in blood.

As to this clone: The antigen it binds to is not known. Per-base quality was not reported, and no clone a single base away is much larger than it. The identical CDR3 is also encoded by other nucleotide sequences in the sample.

Sequenced input: naive CD4+ T cells sorted from blood. The cell subset or site label on this specimen signifies: CD45RA+ positively selected. The clonotype was recovered from a man aged 18 to 30 in good health. The sequence links TRBV7-3 to TRBJ1-1, with the D segment identity uncertain. The nucleotides are TGTGCCAGCAGCTTAGGAAGGAACACTGAAGCTTTCTTT. Its amino acids are CASSLGRNTEAFF.